These T cell receptor beta chains were read from a single sample in a study of regulatory T cells in long-lasting Graves disease. TCRdb re-analysed the multiplex PCR reads in MiXCR, keeping a single row per CDR3 protein. Altogether around 460,000 distinct CDR3 sequences are present, 22% being singletons, with the ten largest covering around 13%. Material: peripheral blood mononuclear cells (PBMCs), obtained when the disease was refractory, from a patient treated with antithyroid drugs. The source is a female donor with Graves disease. Each CDR3 is given without its conserved first and last residue. Rows give clone size only sometimes, using once, few, many, or a class for an expanded clone.

clone_size | j_call | v_call | cdr3_aa
many | TRBJ2-7 | TRBV28 | ASSFSLAVISYEQY
. | TRBJ2-7 | TRBV7-9 | ASSLEGLQYEQY
many | TRBJ1-4 | TRBV28 | ASSFPGFNEKLF
. | TRBJ1-2 | TRBV4-1 | ASSQGLKYGYT
. | TRBJ1-5 | TRBV27 | DSSATGYANQPQH
. | TRBJ1-6 | TRBV20-1 | SASNWGLSNSPLH
. | TRBJ1-3 | TRBV7-2 | ASSINVGAGNTIY
. | TRBJ2-2 | TRBV5-6 | ASSLRIVQRELF
few | TRBJ2-7 | TRBV6-5 | ASSFQALGFYEQY
. | TRBJ2-7 | TRBV15 | ATSKSRAQFYEQY
many | TRBJ2-2 | TRBV28 | ASSSGGVQGAGELF
. | TRBJ1-3 | TRBV2 | ASSSDGSGNTIY
. | TRBJ1-4 | TRBV14 | ASSQWTGLASNEKLF
many | TRBJ1-2 | TRBV6-1 | ASGDRGYT
. | TRBJ2-7 | TRBV4-1 | ASSPDRERSSGRAFHYEQY
many | TRBJ2-5 | TRBV12-3/TRBV12-4 | ASSLDLAGGETQY
many | TRBJ2-2 | TRBV12-3/TRBV12-4 | ASSATGSTGELF
many | TRBJ2-5 | TRBV27 | ASSPRTASRGETQY